A single T cell receptor (beta chain) is shown here with its context. This sample was taken from a study of blood T cell repertoires in COVID-19. Study-wide background: Acute and convalescent COVID-19 samples came from the United States, Italy and Spain. Sample material is recorded as cDNA or gDNA derived from T cells, B-cell-depleted T cells, or PBMCs.

The CDR3 is 15 amino acids. The trim removed 2 bases at V and 4 bases at J, leaving 3 bases unmatched. Germline V gene data show CDR1 as SEHNR and CDR2 as FQNEAQ (reference sequence). It was during active infection that Seattle patients were enrolled and then longitudinally followed. Per the original methods: Amplification from reference gene primers served as the basis for estimated nucleated cell counts. The repertoire was sequenced with immunoSEQ multiplex PCR; TCRdb's copy has only in-frame clones and lacks some. V and J calls and clone size come straight from that table; D and trimming were deduced from the DNA. Seen here are around 160,000 clones, 80% to 90% observed once, and the top ten hold approximately 8%.

This clonotype was obtained from a woman aged 55-69 years with COVID-19, enrolled during active disease. The material sequenced was peripheral blood. The chain joins TRBV7-9 to TRBJ2-5, with 11 bases identical to TRBD1. In DNA, the CDR3 is TGTGCCAGCAGCTTATTGGGGACAGGGGGAGAGACCCAGTACTTC. It encodes CASSLLGTGGETQYF.